This T cell receptor beta chain was recorded in a study of T cells after yellow fever vaccination. In TCRdb, the 5' RACE reads were re-called with MiXCR into one record per CDR3 protein. The sample records about 180,000 distinct CDR3 sequences, 5.5% to 8% being singletons. This clonotype was seen ten or more times. The antigen remains unidentified. The CDR3 consists of 15 residues. Germline V gene sequence: CDR1 SGHDT, CDR2 YYEEEE. V was pared by 4 bases and J by 3 bases, with 8 bases of the junction left unmatched. Broader study findings: In FACS-sorted repertoires, abundant clonotypes from the bulk population could appear as contaminants. Weaker overall, the secondary response nonetheless peaked faster (day 5 versus 15). Only a minor proportion of clonotypes was detected across both CD4 and CD8 compartments.

Sequencing used CD4+ T cells sorted from PBMCs, obtained on the day of the first yellow fever vaccination. The source of this sequence is a man between 18 and 29 years old who received the YFV17D yellow fever vaccine. The chain links TRBV5-6 to TRBJ1-2; TRBD1 aligns across 8 bases. CDR3 DNA: TGTGCCAGCAGCACCGCCGGACAGGGCTACTATGGCTACACCTTC. Translating gives CASSTAGQGYYGYTF.